The TCR beta chain described here comes from a study of blood T cell repertoires in COVID-19. Study at large: The United States, Italy and Spain supplied acute and convalescent COVID-19 samples.

The CDR3 has 12 residues. Trimming shortened V by 5 bases and J by 5 bases, and 9 bases separated the two germline ends. CDR1 MNHNY and CDR2 SVGAGI come from the germline V gene (reference sequence). Study processing details: Scientists estimated how many nucleated cells there were by amplifying reference gene primers. Produced via immunoSEQ multiplex PCR; TCRdb's table is partial and in-frame only. V and J calls and clone size are those listed in that table; D and trimming were worked out from the DNA. Among roughly 170,000 clones listed, less than 85% were seen once. Material: peripheral blood. The rearrangement uses TRBV6-6 and TRBJ1-1, with D hard to call. This receptor was obtained from a human donor in a cohort sampled during active COVID-19. CDR3 in amino acids: CASSQRRTEAFF. The CDR3 DNA reads TGTGCCAGCAGTCAACGGCGGACTGAAGCTTTCTTT.